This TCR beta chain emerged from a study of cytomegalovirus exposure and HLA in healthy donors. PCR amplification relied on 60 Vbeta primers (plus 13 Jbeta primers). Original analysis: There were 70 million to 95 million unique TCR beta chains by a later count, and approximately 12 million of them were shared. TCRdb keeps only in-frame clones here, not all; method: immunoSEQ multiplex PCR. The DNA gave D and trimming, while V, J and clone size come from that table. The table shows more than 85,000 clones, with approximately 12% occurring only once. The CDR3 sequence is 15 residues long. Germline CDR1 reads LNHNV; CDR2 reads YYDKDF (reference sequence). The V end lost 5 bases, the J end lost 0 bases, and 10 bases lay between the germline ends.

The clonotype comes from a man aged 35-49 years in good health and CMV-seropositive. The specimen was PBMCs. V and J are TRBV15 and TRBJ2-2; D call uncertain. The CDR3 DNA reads TGTGCCACCAGCTTGCGGATGACGAACACCGGGGAGCTGTTTTTT. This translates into CATSLRMTNTGELFF.